The 32 T cell receptor beta chains presented below share a single source sample, sequenced in a study of blood T cell repertoires in COVID-19. Some clones are missing from TCRdb's copy, which holds only in-frame ones; the method was immunoSEQ multiplex PCR. The data contain 160,000 or so clones, 81% of them singletons. Sequences were obtained from PBMCs or T cells enriched from blood (not recorded which). All receptors come from a woman aged 40 to 49 with acute COVID-19.

The gene calls are TRBV7-2 and TRBJ2-2; perhaps TRBD2 as D (6 bases). This CDR3 spans 13 amino acids. Germline V gene lookup returns CDR1 SGHTA and CDR2 FQGNSA. The germline V and J ends were trimmed by 4 bases and 6 bases, with 9 bases remaining between them. This chain's CDR3 is CASSWGVAGELFF. The DNA for the CDR3 is TGTGCCAGCAGCTGGGGGGTGGCCGGGGAGCTGTTTTTT.

This clone was picked up one time. J is TRBJ2-3 and V is TRBV5-4; no firm D call. The CDR3 totals 16 residues. Looked up from germline, CDR1 is SGHNT and CDR2 is YYREEE (reference sequence). With 0 bases removed from V and 2 bases from J, the gap between germline ends came to 13 bases. The CDR3 spells CASSLGSFTTTDTQYF. In nucleotides, the CDR3 is TGTGCCAGCAGCTTGGGTTCCTTTACAACCACAGATACGCAGTATTTT.

This clone came up once. The CDR3 loop reads CASSLTRPRGNEQFF. The CDR3 region has the DNA TGTGCCAGCAGTTTAACCCGACCTCGCGGCAATGAGCAGTTCTTC. The chain links TRBV28 to TRBJ2-1, with D unclear. The germline V gene has CDR1 MDHEN and CDR2 SYDVKM. This CDR3 comprises 15 residues. V was shortened by 2 bases and J by 6 bases, with 14 bases between the two germline ends.

This clone was picked up one time. This rearrangement joins TRBV5-8 to TRBJ1-1; tentative D call: TRBD1 (6 bases). CDR1 and CDR2 (germline): SGHTS, YDEGEE. Trimming removed 4 bases from V and 1 base from J, with 14 bases in between. CDR3 length: 15 residues. In DNA form, the CDR3 reads TGTGCCAGCAGCCGGCCAATGACAGGGAACACTGAAGCTTTCTTT. It yields the protein CASSRPMTGNTEAFF.

This chain joins TRBV30 and TRBJ2-7; TRBD2 matches 11 bases. Germline-derived CDR1 and CDR2 are GTSNPN and SVGIG (reference sequence). V gave up 2 bases and J gave up 6 bases; unmatched junction bases: 6. There are 14 residues in the CDR3. CDR3 loop: CAWSLAGGPGEQYV. The DNA for the CDR3 is TGTGCCTGGAGTTTAGCGGGAGGGCCTGGCGAGCAGTACGTC.

The V gene is TRBV5-1, the J gene TRBJ2-5, with TRBD1 as a possible D gene (7 bases). There are 16 residues in the CDR3. Deletions cut 4 bases from V and 1 base from J, with 17 bases between. The germline V gene has CDR1 SGHRS and CDR2 YFSETQ. The CDR3 region is CASSRQGGQFQETQYF. For the CDR3, the DNA is TGCGCCAGCAGCCGGCAGGGGGGACAGTTCCAAGAGACCCAGTACTTC.

The chain joins TRBV7-2 to TRBJ2-2; 8 bases align to TRBD2. This CDR3 region has 16 residues. V was clipped by 1 base and J by 4 bases; unmatched bases: 5. Germline V gene lookup returns CDR1 SGHTA and CDR2 FQGNSA. The chain's CDR3 is CASSLEGTRPTGELFF. Here the CDR3 DNA reads TGTGCCAGCAGCTTAGAAGGGACTAGGCCCACCGGGGAGCTGTTTTTT.

This chain joins TRBV19 and TRBJ2-3; 7 bases match TRBD2. Germline trimming cut 10 bases from V and 2 bases from J; bases unmatched to any gene: 9. Germline V CDR1 and CDR2: LNHDA, SQIVND (reference sequence). This CDR3 spans 14 amino acids. CDR3 coding DNA: TGTGCCACGGCGTGGCGGGGGAACACAGATACGCAGTATTTT. Translating gives CATAWRGNTDTQYF.

This clone appeared once. V and J are TRBV10-3 and TRBJ2-3; TRBD2 is a possible D gene (6 bases). V dropped 10 bases and J dropped 1 base, with 15 bases sitting between them. Germline values: CDR1 ENHRY, CDR2 SYGVKD. The CDR3 is 14 residues long. The CDR3 nucleotides read TGTGCCACTGCGGAGGGATTTGGCACAGATACGCAGTATTTT. Translating it yields CATAEGFGTDTQYF.

J is TRBJ2-3 and V is TRBV5-1, with TRBD1 as a possible D gene (5 bases). In germline, CDR1 is SGHRS, CDR2 YFSETQ. V was pared by 0 bases and J by 4 bases, with 12 bases between. CDR3 length equals 15 residues. CDR3 protein: CASSLGARGADTQYF. The CDR3 DNA follows: TGCGCCAGCAGCTTGGGTGCTAGGGGTGCAGATACGCAGTATTTT.

The rearrangement uses TRBV10-1 and TRBJ2-1; 7 bases match TRBD1. This CDR3 is built from 16 residues. The J segment lost 9 bases and the V segment lost 2 bases, leaving 13 bases of the junction unmatched. The germline V gene encodes CDR1 WNHNN and CDR2 SYGVQD (reference sequence). The DNA of the CDR3 is TGCGCCAGCAGTGAGCCAGCAGACAGGGCTACTGTTGAGCAGTTCTTC. Protein: CASSEPADRATVEQFF.

The V gene is TRBV29-1, the J gene TRBJ1-2, with D uncertain. Trimming stripped 5 bases from V and 2 bases from J, with 9 bases between. Germline CDR1 and CDR2: SQVTM and ANQGSEA. The CDR3 has 12 amino acids. The CDR3 here is CSVLEGNYGYTF. The CDR3 nucleotides are TGCAGCGTTTTGGAGGGAAACTATGGCTACACCTTC.

The chain couples TRBV4-1 to TRBJ1-2; perhaps TRBD1 as D (5 bases). Trimming shortened V by 0 bases and J by 3 bases, and 17 bases separated the two germline ends. This CDR3 has 17 residues. CDR1 and CDR2 (germline): MGHRA, YSYEKL. CDR3 coding DNA: TGCGCCAGCAGCCAAGATTCCCGGACATCCATGCACTATGGCTACACCTTC. Its protein is CASSQDSRTSMHYGYTF.

The sample holds many counts of this clone. The V gene is TRBV11-2, the J gene TRBJ2-1, with 9 bases identical to TRBD1. V shed 4 bases and J 1 base; nucleotides not matched to a gene: 8. Germline V gene sequence: CDR1 SGHAT, CDR2 FQNNGV. The CDR3 totals 17 residues. The CDR3 spells CASSSPGQGASYNEQFF. The CDR3 region has the DNA TGTGCCAGCAGCTCGCCGGGACAGGGTGCTTCCTACAATGAGCAGTTCTTC.

This rearrangement joins TRBV18 to TRBJ2-3, with D possibly matching TRBD1 (5 bases). The CDR3 has 11 residues. V was clipped by 5 bases and J by 6 bases, with 6 bases between them. Germline values: CDR1 KGHSH, CDR2 LQKENI. The CDR3 here is CASSGADTQYF. For the CDR3, the DNA is TGTGCCAGCTCAGGGGCGGATACGCAGTATTTT.

The gene calls are TRBV19 and TRBJ1-1; 7 positions match TRBD1. CDR3 length equals 11 residues. Germline CDR1 and CDR2: LNHDA and SQIVND (reference sequence). The chain's CDR3 is CASRGATEAFF. CDR3 in DNA: TGTGCTTCCAGGGGGGCCACTGAAGCTTTCTTT.

The chain uses TRBV2 and TRBJ2-5; a possible D gene is TRBD2 (6 bases). The V gene's germline CDR1 is SNHLY and CDR2 FYNNEI. The germline V and J ends were trimmed by 10 bases and 5 bases, with 26 bases remaining between them. The CDR3 covers 16 residues. The CDR3 loop is CATDDYWAGSRETQYF. CDR3 sequence (DNA): TGTGCCACCGACGACTACTGGGCGGGATCCAGGGAGACCCAGTACTTC.

The chain joins TRBV5-1 to TRBJ2-5, with 7 bases aligning to TRBD1. Germline V gives CDR1 SGHRS, CDR2 YFSETQ. The CDR3 length is 14 residues. After removal of 4 bases from V and 5 bases from J, the junction contained 8 bases not matched to a gene. In nucleotides, the CDR3 is TGCGCCAGCAGCCAACAGGGGAACGGGGAGACCCAGTACTTC. The encoded protein is CASSQQGNGETQYF.

The genes are TRBV18 and TRBJ2-3; TRBD2 matches 7 bases. This CDR3 comprises 15 residues. J gave up 5 bases and V 1 base, and 6 bases lay outside the gene matches. Germline values: CDR1 KGHSH, CDR2 LQKENI. The CDR3 reads CASSPLAGAIDTQYF. The DNA for the CDR3 is TGTGCCAGCTCACCACTGGCGGGAGCGATAGATACGCAGTATTTT.

This clone was detected only a few times. The rearrangement joins TRBV30 to TRBJ2-7; 12 bases agree with TRBD2. This CDR3 is 16 amino acids long. J lost 1 base, V lost 6 bases, and 10 bases had no gene match. CDR1 GTSNPN and CDR2 SVGIG come from the germline V gene (reference sequence). This chain's CDR3 is CACRLAGARGSYEQYF. The CDR3 nucleotides read TGTGCCTGTAGACTAGCGGGAGCCAGAGGGTCCTACGAGCAGTACTTC. The full variable domain, its missing parts supplied by reference TRBV30 and TRBJ2-7, is SQTIHQWPATLVQPVGSPLSLECTVEGTSNPNLYWYRQAAGRGLQLLFYSVGIGQISSEVPQNLSASRPQDRQFILSSKKLLLSDSGFYLCACRLAGARGSYEQYFGPGTRLTVT.

This sequence joins TRBV7-8 and TRBJ2-7; 8 bases are shared with TRBD2. The CDR3 runs 16 residues. V shed 2 bases, J shed 2 bases, and the junction held 8 bases outside the gene matches. Germline CDR1 is SGHVS and CDR2 is FQNEAQ. The CDR3 DNA reads as TGTGCCAGCAGCTTATTCGGGAGGGCCGGGGCCTACGAGCAGTACTTC. This sequence encodes CASSLFGRAGAYEQYF.

The chain has TRBV7-2 and TRBJ1-2; D is uncertain. In germline, CDR1 is SGHTA, CDR2 FQGNSA. The CDR3 is 14 amino acids. V dropped 3 bases and J dropped 6 bases, with 14 bases sitting between them. The CDR3 reads CASSLTRMNNGYTF. In DNA form, the CDR3 reads TGTGCCAGCAGCTTGACAAGGATGAATAATGGCTACACCTTC.

This chain links TRBV18 with TRBJ1-1, with 10 bases matching TRBD1. The CDR3 extends over 14 amino acids. Germline CDR1 reads KGHSH; CDR2 reads LQKENI. The junction had 2 bases not matched to a gene; V was cut back by 3 bases and J by 4 bases. Written as DNA, the CDR3 is TGTGCCAGCTCACCGGACAGGGGGGGCACTGAAGCTTTCTTT. Protein: CASSPDRGGTEAFF.

The rearrangement uses TRBV5-1 and TRBJ1-2; 9 bases line up with TRBD1. Germline V gives CDR1 SGHRS, CDR2 YFSETQ. CDR3 length: 15 residues. V trimming: 1 base; J trimming: 7 bases; junction bases outside the gene matches: 8. This chain's CDR3 is CASSLSWDRVSGYTF. CDR3 bases: TGCGCCAGCAGCTTGAGCTGGGACAGGGTCTCTGGCTACACCTTC. The full variable domain, completed using reference TRBV5-1 and TRBJ1-2, is KAGVTQTPRYLIKTRGQQVTLSCSPISGHRSVSWYQQTPGQGLQFLFEYFSETQRNKGNFPGRFSGRQFSNSRSEMNVSTLELGDSALYLCASSLSWDRVSGYTFGSGTRLTVV.

The rearrangement uses TRBV12-3 or TRBV12-4 and TRBJ2-7; tentative D call: TRBD2 (5 bases). The CDR3 loop spans 12 amino acids. V lost 5 bases and J lost 10, with 15 bases in between. The CDR3 is CASSRGFELQYF. Here the CDR3 DNA reads TGTGCCAGCAGTCGGGGATTCGAACTACAGTACTTC.

The chain joins TRBV6-1 to TRBJ2-1, with 7 bases that match TRBD1. Germline V lookup: CDR1 MNHNS, CDR2 SASEGT. This CDR3 region has 18 residues. After removal of 0 bases from V and 4 bases from J, the junction contained 12 bases not matched to a gene. The CDR3 here is CASSEAQPGTEIYNEQFF. CDR3 DNA: TGTGCCAGCAGTGAAGCTCAGCCCGGGACAGAAATTTACAATGAGCAGTTCTTC.

This clone has a handful of counts. This sequence joins TRBV4-1 and TRBJ2-1; TRBD1 matches 10 bases. The CDR3 totals 17 residues. Germline V lookup: CDR1 MGHRA, CDR2 YSYEKL. V shed 0 bases and J 0 bases; nucleotides not matched to a gene: 2. CDR3 DNA: TGCGCCAGCAGCCAAGAAGGGACAGGGGCCTCCTACAATGAGCAGTTCTTC. Residues: CASSQEGTGASYNEQFF.

This rearrangement joins TRBV24-1 to TRBJ2-2; TRBD2 agrees at 8 bases. Germline CDR1 is KGHDR and CDR2 is SFDVKD. After removal of 7 bases from V and 0 bases from J, the junction contained 0 bases not matched to a gene. The CDR3 sequence is 14 residues long. CDR3 in amino acids: CATSGRANTGELFF. The DNA for the CDR3 is TGTGCCACCAGCGGGAGGGCGAACACCGGGGAGCTGTTTTTT.

Notes on this clone: This sample includes further DNA sequences coding for the same CDR3. V and J are TRBV18 and TRBJ1-2; TRBD1 aligns across 8 bases. This CDR3 is built from 14 residues. CDR1 is KGHSH and CDR2 is LQKENI in the germline V gene. With V trimmed by 3 bases and J by 4 bases, 4 bases remained unmatched. The CDR3 loop is CASSPRDRGYGYTF. In DNA form, the CDR3 reads TGTGCCAGCTCACCCCGAGACAGGGGCTATGGCTACACCTTC.

This chain links TRBV7-9 with TRBJ2-1; tentatively, D is TRBD1 (6 bases). Trimming removed 4 bases from V and 12 bases from J, with 19 bases in between. This CDR3 contains 14 residues. Germline CDR1 and CDR2: SEHNR and FQNEAQ (reference sequence). CDR3 DNA: TGTGCCAGCAGCTCCACCTTACAGGGCCCCGGGCAGTTCTTC. It yields the protein CASSSTLQGPGQFF.

The DNA of the CDR3 is TGTGCCAGCCGGGACAGGGGGCTGGGACGCTACACCTTC. It encodes CASRDRGLGRYTF. The V and J genes are TRBV2 and TRBJ1-2; TRBD1 aligns across 12 bases. The CDR3 sequence is 13 residues long. V shed 8 bases and J 9 bases; nucleotides not matched to a gene: 7. The germline CDR1 and CDR2 sequences are SNHLY and FYNNEI.

The rearrangement uses TRBV7-3 and TRBJ1-6; D is undetermined. The germline gives CDR1 SGHTA, CDR2 FQGTGA. Trimming pared 1 base from V and 8 bases from J, leaving 9 bases between. This CDR3 is built from 14 residues. The CDR3 protein is CASSLSPQDSPLHF. For the CDR3, the DNA is TGTGCCAGCAGCTTAAGTCCCCAGGATTCACCCCTCCACTTT.